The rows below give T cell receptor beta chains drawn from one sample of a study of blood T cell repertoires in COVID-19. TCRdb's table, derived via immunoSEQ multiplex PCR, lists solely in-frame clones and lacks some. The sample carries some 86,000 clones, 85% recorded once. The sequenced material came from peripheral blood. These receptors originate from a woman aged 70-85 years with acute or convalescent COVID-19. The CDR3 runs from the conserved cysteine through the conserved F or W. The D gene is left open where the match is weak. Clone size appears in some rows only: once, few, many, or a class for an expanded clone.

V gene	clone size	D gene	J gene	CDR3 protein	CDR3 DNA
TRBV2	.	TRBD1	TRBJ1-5	CASSAGTVTGTQHF	TGTGCCAGCAGTGCCGGGACAGTAACCGGGACCCAGCATTTT
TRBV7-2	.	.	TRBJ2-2	CASSPQGRNTGELFF	TGTGCCAGCAGCCCCCAGGGGCGGAACACCGGGGAGCTGTTTTTT
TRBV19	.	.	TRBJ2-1	CASSIPGEHNEQFF	TGTGCCAGTAGTATACCGGGAGAGCACAATGAGCAGTTCTTC
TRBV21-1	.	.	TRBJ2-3	CASSPHKHVFGTDTQYF	TGTGCCAGCAGCCCGCATAAGCATGTATTTGGCACAGATACGCAGTATTTT
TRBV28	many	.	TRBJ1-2	CASSSITVFYGYTF	TGTGCCAGCAGTTCCATAACAGTATTCTATGGCTACACCTTC
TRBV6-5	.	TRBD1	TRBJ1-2	CASIAQGADYGYTF	TGTGCCAGCATCGCACAGGGGGCAGACTATGGCTACACCTTC
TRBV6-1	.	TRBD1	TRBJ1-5	CASSEAGQGNQPQHF	TGTGCCAGCAGTGAAGCGGGACAGGGAAATCAGCCCCAGCATTTT
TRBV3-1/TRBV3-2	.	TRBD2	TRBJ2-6	CASSQDPLGLAGTGANVLTF	TGTGCCAGCAGCCAAGATCCTCTGGGACTAGCGGGAACTGGGGCCAACGTCCTGACTTTC
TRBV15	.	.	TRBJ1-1	CATSRDLRDGDTEAFF	TGTGCCACCAGCAGAGATCTGAGGGATGGGGACACTGAAGCTTTCTTT
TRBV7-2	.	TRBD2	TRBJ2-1	CASSLASGIAYNEQFF	TGTGCCAGCAGCTTAGCCAGCGGGATAGCCTACAATGAGCAGTTCTTC
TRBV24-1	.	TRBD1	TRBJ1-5	CATSDSRRGTSNQPQHF	TGTGCCACCAGTGATTCCCGCAGGGGGACAAGCAATCAGCCCCAGCATTTT
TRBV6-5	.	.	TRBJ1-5	CASSNDRTNQPQHF	TGTGCCAGCAGCAACGACAGGACTAATCAGCCCCAGCATTTT
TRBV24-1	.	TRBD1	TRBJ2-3	CATSDPGTVDTDTQYF	TGTGCCACCAGTGACCCCGGGACAGTGGACACAGATACGCAGTATTTT
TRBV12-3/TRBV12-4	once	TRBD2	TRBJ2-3	CASSRAGGTQYF	TGTGCCAGCAGCCGGGCGGGGGGTACGCAGTATTTT
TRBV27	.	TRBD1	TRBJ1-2	CASSFADRGSGGYTF	TGTGCCAGCAGTTTCGCGGACAGGGGGTCAGGGGGCTACACCTTC
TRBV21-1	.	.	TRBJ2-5	CASSSYRDRGFETQYF	TGTGCCAGCAGCTCTTACCGGGACAGGGGTTTCGAGACCCAGTACTTC
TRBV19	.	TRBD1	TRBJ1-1	CASSKTGLRAFF	TGTGCCAGTAGTAAGACAGGGTTGAGAGCTTTCTTT
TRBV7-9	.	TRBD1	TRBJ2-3	CASSPGIRGPNTDTQYF	TGTGCCAGCAGCCCAGGTATAAGGGGGCCTAACACAGATACGCAGTATTTT
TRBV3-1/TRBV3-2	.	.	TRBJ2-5	CASSQRGPETQYF	TGTGCCAGCAGCCAAAGAGGGCCCGAGACCCAGTACTTC
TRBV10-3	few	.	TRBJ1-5	CAISEGAEGQPQHF	TGTGCCATCAGTGAGGGGGCAGAAGGTCAGCCCCAGCATTTT
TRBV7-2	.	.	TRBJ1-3	CASSVDLGNTIYF	TGTGCCAGCAGCGTGGACTTGGGAAACACCATATATTTT
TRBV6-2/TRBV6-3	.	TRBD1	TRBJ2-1	CASSYPLRQGTDEQFF	TGTGCCAGCAGTTACCCCCTCAGACAGGGTACAGATGAGCAGTTCTTC
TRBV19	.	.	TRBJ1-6	CASSNQGSSYNSPLHF	TGTGCCAGTAGTAACCAAGGGAGCTCCTATAATTCACCCCTCCACTTT
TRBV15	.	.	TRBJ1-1	CATSNDRNTEAFF	TGTGCCACCAGCAACGACAGGAACACTGAAGCTTTCTTT
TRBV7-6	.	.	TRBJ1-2	CASSLAVTGSHGYTF	TGTGCCAGCAGCTTAGCGGTAACAGGGAGTCATGGCTACACCTTC
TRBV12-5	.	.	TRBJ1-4	CASGYLTSLRGVPSGKLFF	TGTGCTAGTGGTTACCTTACCTCTCTCAGGGGTGTACCGTCTGGAAAACTGTTTTTT
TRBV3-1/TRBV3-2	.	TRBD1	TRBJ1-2	CASSQGTGPWGYTF	TGTGCCAGCAGCCAGGGGACAGGGCCTTGGGGCTACACCTTC
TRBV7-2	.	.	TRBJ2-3	CASTSTPTGTDTQYF	TGTGCCAGCACCTCCACTCCCACGGGCACAGATACGCAGTATTTT
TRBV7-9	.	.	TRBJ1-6	CASSLGESPLHF	TGTGCCAGCAGCTTAGGGGAGTCACCCCTCCACTTT